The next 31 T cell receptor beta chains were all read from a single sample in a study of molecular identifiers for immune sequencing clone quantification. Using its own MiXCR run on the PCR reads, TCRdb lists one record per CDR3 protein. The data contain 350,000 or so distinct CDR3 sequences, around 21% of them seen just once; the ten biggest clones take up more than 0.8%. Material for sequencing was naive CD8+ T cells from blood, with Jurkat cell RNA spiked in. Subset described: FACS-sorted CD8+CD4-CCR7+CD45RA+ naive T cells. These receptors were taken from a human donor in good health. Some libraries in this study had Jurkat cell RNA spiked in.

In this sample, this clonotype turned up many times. CDR3 sequence reads: CASSFEGGNQPQHF. DNA for the CDR3: TGTGCCAGCAGTTTTGAGGGAGGCAATCAGCCCCAGCATTTT. The chain employs TRBV12-3 or TRBV12-4 and TRBJ1-5; no firm D call. CDR3 length: 14 residues. Trimming stripped 3 bases from V and 2 bases from J, with 8 bases between.

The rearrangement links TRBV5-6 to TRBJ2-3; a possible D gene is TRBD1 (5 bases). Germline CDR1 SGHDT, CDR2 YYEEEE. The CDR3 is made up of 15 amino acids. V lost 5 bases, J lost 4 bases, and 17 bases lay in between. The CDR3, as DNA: TGTGCCAGCAGTCATGGTGGGGCGTGGGCAGATACGCAGTATTTT. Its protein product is CASSHGGAWADTQYF.

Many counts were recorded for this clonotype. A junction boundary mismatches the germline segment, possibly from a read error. The CDR3 DNA reads TGCAGTGGTAGAAGGGGCTCGTACGAGCAGTACTTC. Its protein product is CSGRRGSYEQYF. The chain links TRBV20-1 to TRBJ2-7; a possible D gene is TRBD1 (5 bases). The length of the CDR3 is 12 residues. CDR1 is DFQATT and CDR2 is SNEGSKA in the germline V gene (reference sequence).

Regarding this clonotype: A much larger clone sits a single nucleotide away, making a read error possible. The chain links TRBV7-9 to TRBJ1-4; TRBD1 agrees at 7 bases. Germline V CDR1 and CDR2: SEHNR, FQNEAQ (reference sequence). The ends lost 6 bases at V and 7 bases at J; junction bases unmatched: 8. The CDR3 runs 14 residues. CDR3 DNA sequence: TGTGCCAGCAGGTCCGGGACAGATAGTGAAAAACTGTTTTTT. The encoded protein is CASRSGTDSEKLFF.

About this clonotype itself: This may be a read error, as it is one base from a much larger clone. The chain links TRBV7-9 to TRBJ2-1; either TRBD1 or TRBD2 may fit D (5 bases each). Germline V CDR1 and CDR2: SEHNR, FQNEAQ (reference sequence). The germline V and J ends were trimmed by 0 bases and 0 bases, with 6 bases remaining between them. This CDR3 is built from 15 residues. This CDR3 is CASSLAGDSYNEQFF. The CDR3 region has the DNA TGTGCCAGCAGCTTAGCGGGGGACTCCTACAATGAGCAGTTCTTC. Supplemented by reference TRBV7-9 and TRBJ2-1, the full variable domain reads DTGVSQNPRHKITKRGQNVTFRCDPISEHNRLYWYRQTLGQGPEFLTYFQNEAQLEKSRLLSDRFSAERPKGSFSTLEIQRTEQGDSAMYLCASSLAGDSYNEQFFGPGTRLTVL.

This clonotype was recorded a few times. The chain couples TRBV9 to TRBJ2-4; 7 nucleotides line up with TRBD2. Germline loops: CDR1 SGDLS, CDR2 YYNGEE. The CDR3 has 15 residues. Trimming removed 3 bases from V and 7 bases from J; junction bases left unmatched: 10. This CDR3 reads CASSGGGGGGNIQYF. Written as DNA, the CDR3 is TGTGCCAGCAGCGGCGGGGGAGGAGGCGGCAACATTCAGTACTTC.

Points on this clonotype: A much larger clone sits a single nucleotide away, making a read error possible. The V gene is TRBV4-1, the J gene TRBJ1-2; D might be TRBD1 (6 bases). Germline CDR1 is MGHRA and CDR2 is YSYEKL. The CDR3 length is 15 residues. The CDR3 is CASSQERTGIYGYAF. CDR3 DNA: TGCGCCAGCAGCCAAGAACGTACAGGGATCTATGGCTACGCCTTC.

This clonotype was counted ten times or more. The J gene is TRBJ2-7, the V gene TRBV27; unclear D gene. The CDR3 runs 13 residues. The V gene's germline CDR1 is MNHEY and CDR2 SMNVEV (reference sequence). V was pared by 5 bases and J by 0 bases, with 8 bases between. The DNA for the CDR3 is TGTGCCAGCAGTCTGATCAGCTCCTACGAGCAGTACTTC. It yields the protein CASSLISSYEQYF.

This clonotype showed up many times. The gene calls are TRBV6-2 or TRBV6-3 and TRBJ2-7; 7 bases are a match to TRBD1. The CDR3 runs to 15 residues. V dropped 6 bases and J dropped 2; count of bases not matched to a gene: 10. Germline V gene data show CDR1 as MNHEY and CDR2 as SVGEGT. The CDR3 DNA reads TGTGCCAGCAGCCACAGGGGCATGACTCCCTACGAGCAGTACTTC. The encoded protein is CASSHRGMTPYEQYF.

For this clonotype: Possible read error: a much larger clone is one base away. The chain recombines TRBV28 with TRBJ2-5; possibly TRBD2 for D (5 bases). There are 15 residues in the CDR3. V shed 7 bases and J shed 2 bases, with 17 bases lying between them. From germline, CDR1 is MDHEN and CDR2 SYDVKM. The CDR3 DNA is TGTGCCAGCAACAGTTTACTCTCGGGACAAGAGACCCAGTACTTC. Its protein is CASNSLLSGQETQYF.

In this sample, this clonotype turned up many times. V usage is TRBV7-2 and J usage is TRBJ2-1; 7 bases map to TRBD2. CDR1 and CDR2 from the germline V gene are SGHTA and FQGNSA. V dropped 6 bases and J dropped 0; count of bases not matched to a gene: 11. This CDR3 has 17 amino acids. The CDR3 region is CASSSTIAGSSYNEQFF. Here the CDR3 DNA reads TGTGCCAGCAGTTCCACTATAGCGGGTAGCTCCTACAATGAGCAGTTCTTC.

This CDR3 reads CASSLAGASGYNEQFF. CDR3 in DNA: TGTGCCAGTAGTCTCGCCGGGGCTAGCGGTTACAATGAGCAGTTCTTC. The chain employs TRBV19 and TRBJ2-1; TRBD2 matches 7 bases. There are 16 residues in the CDR3. Germline trimming cut 5 bases from V and 4 bases from J; bases unmatched to any gene: 11. Germline V gene sequence: CDR1 LNHDA, CDR2 SQIVND (reference sequence).

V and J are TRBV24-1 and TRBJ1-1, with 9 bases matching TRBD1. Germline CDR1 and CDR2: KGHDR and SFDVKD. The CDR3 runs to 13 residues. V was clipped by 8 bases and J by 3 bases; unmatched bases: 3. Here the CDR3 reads CATTRTGDTEAFF. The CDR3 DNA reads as TGTGCCACCACTCGGACAGGGGACACTGAAGCTTTCTTT.

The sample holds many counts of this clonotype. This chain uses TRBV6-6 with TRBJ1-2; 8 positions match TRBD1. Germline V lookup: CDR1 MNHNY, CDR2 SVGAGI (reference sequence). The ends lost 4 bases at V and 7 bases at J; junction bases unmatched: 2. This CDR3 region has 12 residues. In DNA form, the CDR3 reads TGTGCCAGCAGTTGGACAGGGAGTGGCTACACCTTC. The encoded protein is CASSWTGSGYTF.

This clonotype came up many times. The DNA of the CDR3 is TGCAGCGTTCTACGATCCGGGGAGCTGTTTTTT. Residues: CSVLRSGELFF. The rearrangement uses TRBV29-1 and TRBJ2-2; D ambiguous. Trimming took 5 bases from V and 6 from J, leaving 7 bases between them. The CDR3 sequence is 11 residues long. Germline V gene lookup returns CDR1 SQVTM and CDR2 ANQGSEA.

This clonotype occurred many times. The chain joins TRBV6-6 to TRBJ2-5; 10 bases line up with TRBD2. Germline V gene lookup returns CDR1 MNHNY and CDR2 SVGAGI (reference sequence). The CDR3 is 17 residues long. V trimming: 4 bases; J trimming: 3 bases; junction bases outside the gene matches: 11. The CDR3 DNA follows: TGTGCCAGCAGTTTTCCCTTGAGCGGGGGGGCTAAAGAGACCCAGTACTTC. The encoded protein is CASSFPLSGGAKETQYF.

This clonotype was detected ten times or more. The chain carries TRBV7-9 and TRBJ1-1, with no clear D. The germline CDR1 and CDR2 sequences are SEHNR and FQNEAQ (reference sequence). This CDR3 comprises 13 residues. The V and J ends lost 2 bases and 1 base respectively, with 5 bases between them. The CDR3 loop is CASSLFQNTEAFF. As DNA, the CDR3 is TGTGCCAGCAGCTTATTCCAGAACACTGAAGCTTTCTTT. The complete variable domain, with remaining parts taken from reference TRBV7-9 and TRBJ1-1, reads DTGVSQNPRHKITKRGQNVTFRCDPISEHNRLYWYRQTLGQGPEFLTYFQNEAQLEKSRLLSDRFSAERPKGSFSTLEIQRTEQGDSAMYLCASSLFQNTEAFFGQGTRLTVV.

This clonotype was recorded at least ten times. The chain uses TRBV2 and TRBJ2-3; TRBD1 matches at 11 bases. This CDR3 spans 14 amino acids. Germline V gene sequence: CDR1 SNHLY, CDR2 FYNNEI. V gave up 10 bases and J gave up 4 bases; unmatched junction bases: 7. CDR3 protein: CANRPGQGADTQYF. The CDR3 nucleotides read TGTGCCAACAGACCGGGACAGGGGGCAGATACGCAGTATTTT.

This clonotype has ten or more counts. The DNA of the CDR3 is TGCGCCAGCAGCCAAGCCCTAGTTACGTATGAGCAGTTCTTC. This codes for CASSQALVTYEQFF. The gene calls are TRBV4-3 and TRBJ2-1; D call uncertain. This CDR3 comprises 14 residues. Germline values: CDR1 LGHNA, CDR2 YSLEER. V shed 1 base and J shed 8 bases, with 12 bases lying between them.

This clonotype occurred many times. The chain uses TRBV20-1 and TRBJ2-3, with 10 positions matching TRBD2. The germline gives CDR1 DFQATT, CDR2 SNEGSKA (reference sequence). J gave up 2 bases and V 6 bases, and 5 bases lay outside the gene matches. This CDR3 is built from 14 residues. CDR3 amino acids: CSAAGLADTDTQYF. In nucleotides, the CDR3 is TGCAGTGCCGCCGGACTAGCGGACACAGATACGCAGTATTTT.

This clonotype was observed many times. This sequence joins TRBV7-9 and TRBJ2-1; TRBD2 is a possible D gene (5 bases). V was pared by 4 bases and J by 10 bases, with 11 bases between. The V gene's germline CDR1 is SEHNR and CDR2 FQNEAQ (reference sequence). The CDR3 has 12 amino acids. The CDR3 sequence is CASSSLVFEQFF. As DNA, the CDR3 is TGTGCCAGCAGCTCACTAGTATTCGAGCAGTTCTTC.

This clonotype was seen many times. This CDR3 is CASSHGTHNEQFF. Here the CDR3 DNA reads TGCGCCAGCAGCCACGGGACCCACAATGAGCAGTTCTTC. V is TRBV4-3 and J is TRBJ2-1; the D call may be TRBD1 or TRBD2 (5 bases each). This CDR3 contains 13 residues. The V gene's germline CDR1 is LGHNA and CDR2 YSLEER. V was trimmed by 3 bases and J by 5 bases, leaving 8 bases between them.

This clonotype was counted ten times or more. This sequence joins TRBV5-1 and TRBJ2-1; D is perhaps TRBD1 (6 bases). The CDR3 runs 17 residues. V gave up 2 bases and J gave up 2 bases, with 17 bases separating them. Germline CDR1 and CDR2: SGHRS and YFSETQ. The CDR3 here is CASSLVPGTNTYNEQFF. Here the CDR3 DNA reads TGCGCCAGCAGCTTAGTACCCGGGACAAATACCTACAATGAGCAGTTCTTC.

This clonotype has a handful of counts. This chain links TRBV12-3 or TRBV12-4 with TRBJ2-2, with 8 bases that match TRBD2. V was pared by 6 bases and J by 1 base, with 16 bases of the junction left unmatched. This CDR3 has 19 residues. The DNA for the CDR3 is TGTGCCAGCAGCCCGCCTCTCCCAGGGAGCGGGGGGAACACCGGGGAGCTGTTTTTT. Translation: CASSPPLPGSGGNTGELFF.

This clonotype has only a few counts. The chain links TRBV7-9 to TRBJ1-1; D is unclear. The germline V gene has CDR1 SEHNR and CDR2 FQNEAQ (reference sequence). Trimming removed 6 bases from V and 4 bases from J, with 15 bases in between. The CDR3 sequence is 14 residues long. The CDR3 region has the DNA TGTGCCAGCAGGCCTGTAGACCGAAGCACTGAAGCTTTCTTT. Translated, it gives CASRPVDRSTEAFF.

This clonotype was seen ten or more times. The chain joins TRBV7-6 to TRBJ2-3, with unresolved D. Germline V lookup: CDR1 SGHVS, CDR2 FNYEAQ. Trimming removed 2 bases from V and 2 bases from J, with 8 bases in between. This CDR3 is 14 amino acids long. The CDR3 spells CASSLIGHTDTQYF. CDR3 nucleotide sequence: TGTGCCAGCAGCTTAATCGGCCACACAGATACGCAGTATTTT.

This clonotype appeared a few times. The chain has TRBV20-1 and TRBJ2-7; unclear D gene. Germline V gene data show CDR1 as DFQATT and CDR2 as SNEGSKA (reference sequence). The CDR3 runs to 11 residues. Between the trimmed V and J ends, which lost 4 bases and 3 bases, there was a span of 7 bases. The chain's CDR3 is CSATFHYEQYF. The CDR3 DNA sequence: TGCAGTGCTACGTTTCACTACGAGCAGTACTTC.

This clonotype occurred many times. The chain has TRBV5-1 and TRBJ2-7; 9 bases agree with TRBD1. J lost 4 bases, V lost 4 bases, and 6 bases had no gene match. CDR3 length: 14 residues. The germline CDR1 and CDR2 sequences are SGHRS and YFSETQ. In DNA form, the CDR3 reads TGCGCCAGCAGCCCAGCCGGGACAGGGTACGAGCAGTACTTC. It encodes CASSPAGTGYEQYF.

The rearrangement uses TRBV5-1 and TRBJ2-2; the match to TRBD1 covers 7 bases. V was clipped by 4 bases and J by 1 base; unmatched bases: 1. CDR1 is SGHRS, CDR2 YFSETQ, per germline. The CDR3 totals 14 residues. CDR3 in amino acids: CASSRTGNTGELFF. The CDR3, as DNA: TGCGCCAGCAGCAGGACAGGGAACACCGGGGAGCTGTTTTTT.

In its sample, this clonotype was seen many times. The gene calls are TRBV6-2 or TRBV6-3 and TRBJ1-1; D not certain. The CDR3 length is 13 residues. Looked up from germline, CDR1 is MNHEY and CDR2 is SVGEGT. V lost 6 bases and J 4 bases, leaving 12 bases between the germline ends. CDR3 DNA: TGTGCCAGCAGCCTCGGAATTGGCACTGAAGCTTTCTTT. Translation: CASSLGIGTEAFF.

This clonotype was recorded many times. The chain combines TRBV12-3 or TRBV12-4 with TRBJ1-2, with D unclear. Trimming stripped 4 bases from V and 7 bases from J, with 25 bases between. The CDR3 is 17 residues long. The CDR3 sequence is CASSSPTLGLDLPGYTF. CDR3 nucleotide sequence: TGTGCCAGCAGTTCCCCAACCCTCGGCCTGGACCTTCCTGGCTACACCTTC.